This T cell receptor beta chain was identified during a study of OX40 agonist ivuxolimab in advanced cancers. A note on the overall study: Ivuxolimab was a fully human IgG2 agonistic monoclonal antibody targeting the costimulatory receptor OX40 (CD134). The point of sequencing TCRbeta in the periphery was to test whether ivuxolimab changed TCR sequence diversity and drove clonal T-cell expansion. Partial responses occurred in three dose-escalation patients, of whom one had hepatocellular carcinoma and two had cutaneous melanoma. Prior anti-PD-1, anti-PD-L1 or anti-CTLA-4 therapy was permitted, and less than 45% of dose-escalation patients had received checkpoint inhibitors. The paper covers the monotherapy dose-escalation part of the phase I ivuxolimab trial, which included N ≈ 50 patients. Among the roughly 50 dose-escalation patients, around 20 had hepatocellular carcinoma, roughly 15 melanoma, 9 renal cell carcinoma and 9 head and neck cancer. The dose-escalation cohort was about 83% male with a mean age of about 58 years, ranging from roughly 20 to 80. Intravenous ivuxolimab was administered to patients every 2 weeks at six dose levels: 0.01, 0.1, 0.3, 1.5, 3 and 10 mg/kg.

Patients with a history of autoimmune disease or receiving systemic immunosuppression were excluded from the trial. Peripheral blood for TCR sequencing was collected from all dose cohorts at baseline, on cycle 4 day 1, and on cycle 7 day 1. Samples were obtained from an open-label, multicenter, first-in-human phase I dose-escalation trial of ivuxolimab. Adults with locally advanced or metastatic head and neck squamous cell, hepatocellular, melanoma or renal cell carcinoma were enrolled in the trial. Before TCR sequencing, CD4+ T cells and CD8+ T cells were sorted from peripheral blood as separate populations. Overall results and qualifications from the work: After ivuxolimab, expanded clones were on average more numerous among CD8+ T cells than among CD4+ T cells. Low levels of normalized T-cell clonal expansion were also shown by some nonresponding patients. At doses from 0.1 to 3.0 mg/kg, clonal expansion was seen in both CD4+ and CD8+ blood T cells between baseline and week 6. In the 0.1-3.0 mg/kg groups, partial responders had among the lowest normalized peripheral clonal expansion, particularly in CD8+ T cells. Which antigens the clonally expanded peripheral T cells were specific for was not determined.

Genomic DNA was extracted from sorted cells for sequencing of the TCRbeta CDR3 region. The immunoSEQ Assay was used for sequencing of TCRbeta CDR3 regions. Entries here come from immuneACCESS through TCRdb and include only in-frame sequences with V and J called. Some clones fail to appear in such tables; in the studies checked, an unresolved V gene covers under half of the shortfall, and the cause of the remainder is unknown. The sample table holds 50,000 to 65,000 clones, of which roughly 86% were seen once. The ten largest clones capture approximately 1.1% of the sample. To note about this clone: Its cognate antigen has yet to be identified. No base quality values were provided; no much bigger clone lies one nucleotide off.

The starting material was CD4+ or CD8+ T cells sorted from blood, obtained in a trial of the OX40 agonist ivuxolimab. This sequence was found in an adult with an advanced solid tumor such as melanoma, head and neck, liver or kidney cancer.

The nucleotides are TGTGCCAGCACCCCCAGCGGGAGTGTCTACAATGAGCAGTTCTTC. Translated, it reads CASTPSGSVYNEQFF. Rearrangement joined TRBV28 to TRBJ2-1, with 8 junctional bases fitting TRBD2. V has 7 bases trimmed and J has 3 bases trimmed; junction bases matching no gene number 8. For CDR1 and CDR2, the germline V gene lists MDHEN and SYDVKM. Reading from cysteine to phenylalanine, the CDR3 counts 15 amino acids. The only DNA kept is the CDR3, 45 bases in frame from the first base.